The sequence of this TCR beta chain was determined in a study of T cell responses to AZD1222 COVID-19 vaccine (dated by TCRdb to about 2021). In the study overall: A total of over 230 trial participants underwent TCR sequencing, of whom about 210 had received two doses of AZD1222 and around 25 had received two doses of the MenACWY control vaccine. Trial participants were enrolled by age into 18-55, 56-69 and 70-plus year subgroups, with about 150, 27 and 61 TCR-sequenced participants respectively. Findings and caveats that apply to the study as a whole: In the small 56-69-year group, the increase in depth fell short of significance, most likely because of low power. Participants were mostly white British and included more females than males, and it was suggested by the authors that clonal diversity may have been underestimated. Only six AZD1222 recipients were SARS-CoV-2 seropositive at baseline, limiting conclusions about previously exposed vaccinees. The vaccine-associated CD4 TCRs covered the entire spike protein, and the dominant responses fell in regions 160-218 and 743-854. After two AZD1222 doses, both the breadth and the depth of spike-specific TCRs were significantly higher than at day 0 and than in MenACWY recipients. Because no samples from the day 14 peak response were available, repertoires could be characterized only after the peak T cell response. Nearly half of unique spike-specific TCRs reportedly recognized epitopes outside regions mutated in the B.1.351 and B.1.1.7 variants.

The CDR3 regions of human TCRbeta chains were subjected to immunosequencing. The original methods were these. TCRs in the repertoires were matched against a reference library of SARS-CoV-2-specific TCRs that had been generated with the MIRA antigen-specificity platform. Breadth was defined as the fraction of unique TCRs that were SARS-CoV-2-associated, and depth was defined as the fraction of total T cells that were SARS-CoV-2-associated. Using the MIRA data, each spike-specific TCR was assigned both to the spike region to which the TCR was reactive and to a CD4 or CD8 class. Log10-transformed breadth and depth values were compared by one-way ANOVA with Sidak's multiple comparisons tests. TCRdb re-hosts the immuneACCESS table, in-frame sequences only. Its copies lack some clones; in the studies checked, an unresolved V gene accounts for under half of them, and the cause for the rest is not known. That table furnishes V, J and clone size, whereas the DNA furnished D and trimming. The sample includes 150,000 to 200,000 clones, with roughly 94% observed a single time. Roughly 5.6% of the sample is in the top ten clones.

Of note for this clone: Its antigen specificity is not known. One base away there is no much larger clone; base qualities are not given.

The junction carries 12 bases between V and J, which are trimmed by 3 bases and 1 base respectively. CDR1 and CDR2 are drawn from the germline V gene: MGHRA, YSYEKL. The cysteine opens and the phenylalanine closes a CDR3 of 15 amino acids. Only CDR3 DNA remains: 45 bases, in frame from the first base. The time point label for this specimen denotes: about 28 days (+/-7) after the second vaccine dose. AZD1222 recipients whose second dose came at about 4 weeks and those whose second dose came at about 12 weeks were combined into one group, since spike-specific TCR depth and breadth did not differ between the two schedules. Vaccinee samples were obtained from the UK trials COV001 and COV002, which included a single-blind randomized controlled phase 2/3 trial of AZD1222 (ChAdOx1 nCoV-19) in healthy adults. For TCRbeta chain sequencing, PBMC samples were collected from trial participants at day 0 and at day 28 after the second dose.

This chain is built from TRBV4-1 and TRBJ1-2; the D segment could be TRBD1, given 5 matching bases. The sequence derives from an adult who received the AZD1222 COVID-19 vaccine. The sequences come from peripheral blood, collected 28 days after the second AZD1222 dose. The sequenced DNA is TGCGCCAGCAGCCATTTGACAGACCGTAACTATGGCTACACCTTC. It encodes CASSHLTDRNYGYTF.